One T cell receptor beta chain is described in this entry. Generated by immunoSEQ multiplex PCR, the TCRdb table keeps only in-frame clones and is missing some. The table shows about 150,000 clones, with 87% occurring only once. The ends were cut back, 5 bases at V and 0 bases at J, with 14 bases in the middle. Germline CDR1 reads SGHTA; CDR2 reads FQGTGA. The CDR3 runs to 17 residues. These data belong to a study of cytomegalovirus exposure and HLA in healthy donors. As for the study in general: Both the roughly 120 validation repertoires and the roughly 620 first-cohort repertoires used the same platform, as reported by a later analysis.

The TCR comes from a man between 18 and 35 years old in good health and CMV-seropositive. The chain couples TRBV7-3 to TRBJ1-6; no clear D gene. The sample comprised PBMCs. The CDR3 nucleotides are TGTGCCAGCAGCCCCAAGGAGCTCAGCTCCTATAATTCACCCCTCCACTTT. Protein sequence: CASSPKELSSYNSPLHF.